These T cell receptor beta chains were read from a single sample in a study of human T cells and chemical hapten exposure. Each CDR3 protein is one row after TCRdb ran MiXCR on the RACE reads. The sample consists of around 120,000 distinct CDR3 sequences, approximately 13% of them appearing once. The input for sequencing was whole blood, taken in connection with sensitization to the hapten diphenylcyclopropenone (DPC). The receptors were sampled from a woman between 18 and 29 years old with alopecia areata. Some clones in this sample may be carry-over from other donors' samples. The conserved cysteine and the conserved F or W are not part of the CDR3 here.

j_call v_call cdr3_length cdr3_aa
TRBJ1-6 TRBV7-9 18 ASSLGAGTFWSSYNSPLH
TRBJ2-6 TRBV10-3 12 AISAAPGANVLT
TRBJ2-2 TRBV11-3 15 ASSPGVPGSSTGELF
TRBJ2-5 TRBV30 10 AAESGGPGRY
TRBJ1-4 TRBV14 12 ASSAKNWDEKLF
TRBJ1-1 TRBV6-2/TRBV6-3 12 ASSLGGLVTEAF
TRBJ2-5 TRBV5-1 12 ASSFVWDAETQY
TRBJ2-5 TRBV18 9 ASSPEETQY
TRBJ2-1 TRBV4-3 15 ASSQMGQTGGYNEQF
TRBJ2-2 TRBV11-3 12 ASSQGTETGELF
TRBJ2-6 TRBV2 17 ASSEFRGFFLSGANVLT
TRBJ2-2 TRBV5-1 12 ASTPGANTGELF
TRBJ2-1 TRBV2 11 ARRRLRRTEQF
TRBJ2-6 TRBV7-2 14 ASSPRGAAGANVLT
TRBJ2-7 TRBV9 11 ASSVMTSGEQY
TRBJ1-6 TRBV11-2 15 ASSDYRESSYNSPLH
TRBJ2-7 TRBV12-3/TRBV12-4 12 ASSLQGATNEQY
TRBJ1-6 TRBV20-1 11 SATTGNNSPLH
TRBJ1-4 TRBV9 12 VSSSGQWGEKLF
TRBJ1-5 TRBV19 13 ASSIEDRDNQPQH
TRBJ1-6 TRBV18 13 ASSPREGGYSPLH
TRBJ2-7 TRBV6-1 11 ASSEWEYYEQY
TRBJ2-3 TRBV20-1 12 SARGGVAGDTQY
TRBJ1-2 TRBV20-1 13 RAVNSNAGSYGYT
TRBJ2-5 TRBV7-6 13 ASSPNSGGAETQY
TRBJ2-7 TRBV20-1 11 SAHVPGGYEQY
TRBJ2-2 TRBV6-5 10 ASSSGLGELF
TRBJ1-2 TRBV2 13 ASLYRDRLNYGYT
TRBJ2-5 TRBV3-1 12 ASSQRGAGETQY
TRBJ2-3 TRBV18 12 ASSQGYVADTQY
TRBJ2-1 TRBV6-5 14 ASSRLTSGGVDEQF
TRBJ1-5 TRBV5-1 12 ASSLGYQNQPQH
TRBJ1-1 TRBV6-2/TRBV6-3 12 ASSTLTGATEAF
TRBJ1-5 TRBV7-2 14 ASSPGTRGSNQPQH
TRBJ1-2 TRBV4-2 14 ASSQDYRASNYGYT
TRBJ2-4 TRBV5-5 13 ASSPHNSAKNIQY
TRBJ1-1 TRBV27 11 ASSLVQGTEAF
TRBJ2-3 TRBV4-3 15 ASSLSTSGRPTDTQY
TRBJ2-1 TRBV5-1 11 ASSLFRWNEQF
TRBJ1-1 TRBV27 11 ASSEREDTEAF
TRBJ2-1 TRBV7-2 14 ASSLEAKVRGNEQF